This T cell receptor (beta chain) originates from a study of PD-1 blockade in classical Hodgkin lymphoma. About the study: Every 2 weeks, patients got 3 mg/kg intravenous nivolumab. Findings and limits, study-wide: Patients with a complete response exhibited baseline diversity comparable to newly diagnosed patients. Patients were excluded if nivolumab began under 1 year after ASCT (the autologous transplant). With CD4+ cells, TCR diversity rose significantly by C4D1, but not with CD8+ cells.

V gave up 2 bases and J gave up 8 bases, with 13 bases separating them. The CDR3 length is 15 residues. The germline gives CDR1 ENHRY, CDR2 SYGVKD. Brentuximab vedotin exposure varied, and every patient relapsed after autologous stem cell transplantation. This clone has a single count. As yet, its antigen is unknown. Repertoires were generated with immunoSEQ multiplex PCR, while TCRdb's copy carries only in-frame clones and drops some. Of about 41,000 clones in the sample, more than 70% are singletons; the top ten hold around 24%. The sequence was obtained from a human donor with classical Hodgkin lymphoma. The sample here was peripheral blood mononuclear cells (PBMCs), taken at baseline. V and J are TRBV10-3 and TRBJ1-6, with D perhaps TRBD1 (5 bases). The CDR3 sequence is CAISERRGVDSPLHF. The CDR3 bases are TGTGCCATCAGTGAGAGGCGAGGGGTTGATTCACCCCTCCACTTT.